Following are 9 T cell receptor beta chains from one sample sequenced in a study of Ad26.COV2.S vaccination and SARS-CoV-2 variants. Assay used: immunoSEQ multiplex PCR; TCRdb lists only in-frame clones, some missing. The table includes over 110,000 clones, 86% detected once. Sample: peripheral blood, taken after recovery from COVID-19. The receptor set was obtained from a human donor who had recovered from COVID-19.

The genes are TRBV5-6 and TRBJ1-1; a possible D gene is TRBD1 (6 bases). V was cut by 0 bases and J by 8 bases, with 20 bases left in between. Germline-derived CDR1 and CDR2 are SGHDT and YYEEEE. The CDR3 covers 16 residues. CDR3 amino acids: CASSLELAGARSEAFF. CDR3 DNA sequence: TGTGCCAGCAGCTTGGAATTAGCAGGGGCACGATCCGAAGCTTTCTTT. Full variable domain (rest looked up from reference TRBV5-6 and TRBJ1-1): DAGVTQSPTHLIKTRGQQVTLRCSPKSGHDTVSWYQQALGQGPQFIFQYYEEEERQRGNFPDRFSGHQFPNYSSELNVNALLLGDSALYLCASSLELAGARSEAFFGQGTRLTVV.

This CDR3 reads CASSLQGAPWDEQFF. The CDR3 nucleotides are TGTGCCAGCAGCCTGCAGGGGGCCCCCTGGGATGAGCAGTTCTTC. The chain has TRBV11-3 and TRBJ2-1, with 8 positions matching TRBD1. From germline, CDR1 is SGHNT and CDR2 YENEEA. V was clipped by 5 bases and J by 8 bases; unmatched bases: 11. This CDR3 is built from 15 residues.

The V call is TRBV28, the J call TRBJ2-7; D unclear. CDR3 length: 14 amino acids. Germline loops: CDR1 MDHEN, CDR2 SYDVKM. Between the trimmed V and J ends, which lost 5 bases and 2 bases, there was a span of 13 bases. The CDR3 DNA reads as TGTGCCAGCAGTACACATACCGGTACCTACGAGCAGTACTTC. Translating it yields CASSTHTGTYEQYF.

CDR3 sequence reads: CASSPGWENYGYTF. CDR3 sequence (DNA): TGCGCCAGCAGCCCGGGGTGGGAAAACTATGGCTACACCTTC. The chain links TRBV5-1 to TRBJ1-2; D not resolved. The ends were cut back, 4 bases at V and 2 bases at J, with 12 bases in the middle. CDR1 and CDR2 from the germline V gene are SGHRS and YFSETQ. This CDR3 spans 14 amino acids.

This clone was picked up one time. CDR3 DNA: TGTGCCAGCAGCAAAGAAGTAAAGCAGTACTTC. Amino acid sequence: CASSKEVKQYF. The V gene is TRBV21-1, the J gene TRBJ2-7. TRBV21-1 is assigned pseudogene status. This CDR3 comprises 11 residues.

J is TRBJ1-2 and V is TRBV4-3; D is undetermined. From germline, CDR1 is LGHNA and CDR2 YSLEER. The CDR3 has 14 amino acids. V was trimmed by 2 bases and J by 4 bases, leaving 11 bases between them. CDR3 in amino acids: CASSQTGSSYGYTF. The DNA of the CDR3 is TGCGCCAGCAGCCAAACCGGGAGTTCCTATGGCTACACCTTC.

The chain carries TRBV6-5 and TRBJ1-2, with 7 positions matching TRBD1. V lost 1 base to trimming and J lost 6 bases; unmatched junction nucleotides: 11. Germline V gene data show CDR1 as MNHEY and CDR2 as SVGAGI. This CDR3 region has 16 residues. The CDR3 DNA is TGTGCCAGCAGTTACTTGACAGGGAAGAATCGGGATGGCTACACCTTC. This sequence encodes CASSYLTGKNRDGYTF.

This clone appeared a single time. This chain connects TRBV3-1 (or the pseudogene TRBV3-2) to TRBJ1-1; 8 bases map to TRBD1. Germline V gene sequence: CDR1 LGHDT, CDR2 YNNKEL (reference sequence). J gave up 6 bases and V 2 bases, and 11 bases lay outside the gene matches. This CDR3 has 16 residues. The CDR3 here is CASSQHEQGAGAEAFF. The CDR3 nucleotides read TGTGCCAGCAGCCAACACGAGCAGGGGGCCGGCGCTGAAGCTTTCTTT.

The chain links TRBV28 to TRBJ2-7; either TRBD1 or TRBD2 may fit D (5 bases each). V was clipped by 7 bases and J by 3 bases, with 10 bases between them. This CDR3 contains 12 residues. Germline V lookup: CDR1 MDHEN, CDR2 SYDVKM. The CDR3 DNA reads as TGTGCCAGCAATTCAGGGAGCTACGAGCAGTACTTC. Translation: CASNSGSYEQYF.